Listed below are T cell receptor beta chains from one sample, sequenced in a study of cytomegalovirus exposure and HLA in healthy donors. Sequencing was performed with immunoSEQ multiplex PCR; in TCRdb, only in-frame clones are kept and a portion is missing. The data contain under 200,000 clones, about three quarters of them singletons. The sample taken for sequencing was PBMCs. The receptor source for this set is a woman aged 40 to 50 in good health and CMV-seropositive. CDR3s include the opening cysteine and the closing phenylalanine or tryptophan. The D gene is left open where the match is weak. Clone size is not always given. Where it is, it says once, few, many or a class for expanded clones.

V gene: TRBV7-2
clone size: NA
J gene: TRBJ2-1
D gene: TRBD2
CDR3 protein: CASSPGLGRNNEQFF
CDR3 DNA: TGTGCCAGCAGCCCGGGACTAGGACGCAACAATGAGCAGTTCTTC

V gene: TRBV6-6
clone size: NA
J gene: TRBJ1-4
D gene: TRBD1
CDR3 protein: CASSYSLQGAGEKLFF
CDR3 DNA: TGTGCCAGCAGTTACTCGTTACAGGGGGCGGGTGAAAAACTGTTTTTT

V gene: TRBV27
clone size: NA
J gene: TRBJ1-5
D gene: NA
CDR3 protein: CASSWVGGGNQPQHF
CDR3 DNA: TGTGCCAGCAGTTGGGTAGGGGGAGGCAATCAGCCCCAGCATTTT

V gene: TRBV14
clone size: NA
J gene: TRBJ2-3
D gene: TRBD2
CDR3 protein: CASTKTSVTDTQYF
CDR3 DNA: TGTGCCAGCACTAAGACTAGCGTTACAGATACGCAGTATTTT

V gene: TRBV27
clone size: NA
J gene: TRBJ1-1
D gene: NA
CDR3 protein: CASSWVFGGKAEAFF
CDR3 DNA: TGTGCCAGCAGTTGGGTTTTCGGAGGGAAGGCTGAAGCTTTCTTT

V gene: TRBV6-5
clone size: NA
J gene: TRBJ2-3
D gene: NA
CDR3 protein: CASREQGRDTQYF
CDR3 DNA: TGTGCCAGCAGAGAACAGGGCAGGGATACGCAGTATTTT

V gene: TRBV4-3
clone size: NA
J gene: TRBJ2-4
D gene: TRBD2
CDR3 protein: CASSQDRRTSKNIQYF
CDR3 DNA: TGCGCCAGCAGCCAAGATCGGAGGACTAGCAAAAACATTCAGTACTTC

V gene: TRBV7-2
clone size: few
J gene: TRBJ1-4
D gene: NA
CDR3 protein: CASSLAQGVKLFF
CDR3 DNA: TGTGCCAGCAGCTTAGCGCAGGGTGTAAAACTGTTTTTT

V gene: TRBV19
clone size: NA
J gene: TRBJ1-2
D gene: NA
CDR3 protein: CASSTKTGSGFNYGYTF
CDR3 DNA: TGTGCCAGTAGTACAAAGACAGGTTCTGGATTTAACTATGGCTACACCTTC

V gene: TRBV21-1
clone size: once
J gene: TRBJ2-7
D gene: NA
CDR3 protein: CASSKAGTSGGYEQYF
CDR3 DNA: TGTGCCAGCAGCAAAGCGGGGACTAGCGGGGGATACGAGCAGTACTTC

V gene: TRBV5-1
clone size: NA
J gene: TRBJ1-1
D gene: TRBD1
CDR3 protein: CASSGQGEFTEAFF
CDR3 DNA: TGCGCCAGCAGCGGGCAGGGGGAGTTCACTGAAGCTTTCTTT

V gene: TRBV14
clone size: NA
J gene: TRBJ2-7
D gene: TRBD1
CDR3 protein: CASSLRSGTGHSYEQYF
CDR3 DNA: TGTGCCAGCAGCCTACGATCCGGGACAGGGCACTCCTACGAGCAGTACTTC

V gene: TRBV7-2
clone size: NA
J gene: TRBJ2-7
D gene: NA
CDR3 protein: CASSVNQLSYEQYF
CDR3 DNA: TGTGCCAGCAGCGTCAATCAGTTATCCTACGAGCAGTACTTC

V gene: TRBV7-2
clone size: NA
J gene: TRBJ2-3
D gene: TRBD1
CDR3 protein: CASSRGQERSTDTQYF
CDR3 DNA: TGTGCCAGCAGCCGAGGACAGGAAAGGAGCACAGATACGCAGTATTTT

V gene: TRBV19
clone size: NA
J gene: TRBJ1-1
D gene: NA
CDR3 protein: CALLWLNTEAFF
CDR3 DNA: TGTGCCCTCCTGTGGCTTAACACTGAAGCTTTCTTT

V gene: TRBV7-2
clone size: once
J gene: TRBJ1-3
D gene: NA
CDR3 protein: CASSLHPGDSGNTIYF
CDR3 DNA: TGTGCCAGCAGCTTACACCCGGGGGACTCTGGAAACACCATATATTTT

V gene: TRBV2
clone size: NA
J gene: TRBJ1-1
D gene: NA
CDR3 protein: CASRRRGETEAFF
CDR3 DNA: TGTGCCAGCAGGCGGCGGGGGGAGACTGAAGCTTTCTTT

V gene: TRBV30
clone size: NA
J gene: TRBJ2-3
D gene: TRBD2
CDR3 protein: CAWSVASGFTDTQYF
CDR3 DNA: TGTGCCTGGAGTGTAGCTAGCGGGTTTACAGATACGCAGTATTTT

V gene: TRBV30
clone size: NA
J gene: TRBJ1-2
D gene: NA
CDR3 protein: CAWSPPDRPPYGYTF
CDR3 DNA: TGTGCCTGGAGTCCCCCGGACAGACCTCCTTATGGCTACACCTTC

V gene: TRBV2
clone size: NA
J gene: TRBJ2-7
D gene: NA
CDR3 protein: CASRLTGSTYEQYF
CDR3 DNA: TGTGCCAGCAGGTTGACAGGTTCCACCTACGAGCAGTACTTC

V gene: TRBV4-2
clone size: NA
J gene: TRBJ1-3
D gene: TRBD1
CDR3 protein: CASSREMGTGGSLGNTIYF
CDR3 DNA: TGTGCCAGCAGCCGAGAAATGGGGACAGGGGGCTCTCTTGGAAACACCATATATTTT

V gene: TRBV30
clone size: once
J gene: TRBJ1-1
D gene: NA
CDR3 protein: CAWSVPGIRAFF
CDR3 DNA: TGTGCCTGGAGTGTACCAGGGATTAGAGCTTTCTTT

V gene: TRBV5-1
clone size: NA
J gene: TRBJ2-3
D gene: NA
CDR3 protein: CASSLDGRGTDTQYF
CDR3 DNA: TGCGCCAGCAGCTTGGATGGGAGAGGCACAGATACGCAGTATTTT

V gene: TRBV5-1
clone size: NA
J gene: TRBJ2-1
D gene: TRBD1
CDR3 protein: CASSHGTASYNEQFF
CDR3 DNA: TGCGCCAGCAGCCATGGGACAGCATCCTACAATGAGCAGTTCTTC

V gene: TRBV9
clone size: NA
J gene: TRBJ1-3
D gene: NA
CDR3 protein: CASSPYFSGNTIYF
CDR3 DNA: TGTGCCAGCAGCCCCTACTTCTCTGGAAACACCATATATTTT

V gene: TRBV27
clone size: NA
J gene: TRBJ2-6
D gene: NA
CDR3 protein: CASSMRQGGDSGANVLTF
CDR3 DNA: TGTGCCAGCAGTATGAGACAGGGCGGGGATTCTGGGGCCAACGTCCTGACTTTC

V gene: TRBV7-9
clone size: NA
J gene: TRBJ2-5
D gene: NA
CDR3 protein: CASSPGVQETQYF
CDR3 DNA: TGTGCCAGCAGTCCGGGGGTGCAAGAGACCCAGTACTTC

V gene: TRBV6-5
clone size: NA
J gene: TRBJ1-6
D gene: TRBD1
CDR3 protein: CASRDRGAYNSPLHF
CDR3 DNA: TGTGCCAGCAGAGACAGGGGGGCCTATAATTCACCCCTCCACTTT

V gene: TRBV12-5
clone size: NA
J gene: TRBJ1-4
D gene: NA
CDR3 protein: CASDSEKLFF
CDR3 DNA: TGTGCTAGCGATAGCGAAAAACTGTTTTTT

V gene: TRBV6-5
clone size: few
J gene: TRBJ1-1
D gene: NA
CDR3 protein: CASSYGGAPTEAFF
CDR3 DNA: TGTGCCAGCAGTTACGGAGGAGCTCCCACTGAAGCTTTCTTT

V gene: TRBV7-2
clone size: NA
J gene: TRBJ1-1
D gene: NA
CDR3 protein: CASSPPGVTEAFF
CDR3 DNA: TGTGCCAGCAGCCCCCCAGGGGTTACTGAAGCTTTCTTT

V gene: TRBV6-6
clone size: NA
J gene: TRBJ1-5
D gene: TRBD1
CDR3 protein: CASSGKGGKSNQPQHF
CDR3 DNA: TGTGCCAGCAGTGGGAAAGGGGGCAAATCGAATCAGCCCCAGCATTTT

V gene: TRBV6-1
clone size: NA
J gene: TRBJ1-5
D gene: TRBD1
CDR3 protein: CASIEARDRGIQPQHF
CDR3 DNA: TGTGCCAGCATTGAAGCCCGGGACAGGGGGATTCAGCCCCAGCATTTT

V gene: TRBV28
clone size: NA
J gene: TRBJ1-2
D gene: NA
CDR3 protein: CASRGESYGYTF
CDR3 DNA: TGTGCCAGCAGAGGGGAATCCTATGGCTACACCTTC

V gene: TRBV19
clone size: NA
J gene: TRBJ2-3
D gene: TRBD2
CDR3 protein: CASSVSGSTDTQYF
CDR3 DNA: TGTGCCAGTTCTGTTAGCGGGAGCACAGATACGCAGTATTTT

V gene: TRBV13
clone size: NA
J gene: TRBJ1-2
D gene: NA
CDR3 protein: CASSFGGAGRGYTF
CDR3 DNA: TGTGCCAGCAGCTTCGGTGGTGCGGGTCGAGGCTACACCTTC

V gene: TRBV4-1
clone size: NA
J gene: TRBJ1-2
D gene: NA
CDR3 protein: CASSQESLSSVYGYTF
CDR3 DNA: TGCGCCAGCAGCCAAGAGTCCTTGTCGTCGGTCTATGGCTACACCTTC

V gene: TRBV4-1
clone size: once
J gene: TRBJ1-1
D gene: NA
CDR3 protein: CASSQGATRPEAFF
CDR3 DNA: TGCGCCAGCAGCCAAGGGGCCACCAGGCCAGAAGCTTTCTTT

V gene: TRBV7-2
clone size: NA
J gene: TRBJ2-7
D gene: NA
CDR3 protein: CASSLAPGAQYEQYF
CDR3 DNA: TGTGCCAGCAGCTTAGCGCCTGGGGCGCAGTACGAGCAGTACTTC

V gene: TRBV15
clone size: NA
J gene: TRBJ2-2
D gene: NA
CDR3 protein: CATSAGTQELFF
CDR3 DNA: TGTGCCACCAGCGCTGGGACTCAGGAGCTGTTTTTT

V gene: TRBV7-2
clone size: NA
J gene: TRBJ1-2
D gene: NA
CDR3 protein: CASSYGGGYTF
CDR3 DNA: TGTGCCAGCAGCTATGGAGGTGGCTACACCTTC

V gene: TRBV7-2
clone size: NA
J gene: TRBJ2-1
D gene: TRBD1
CDR3 protein: CASSWGTGMNNEQFF
CDR3 DNA: TGTGCCAGCAGCTGGGGGACAGGGATGAACAATGAGCAGTTCTTC

V gene: TRBV7-9
clone size: NA
J gene: TRBJ2-7
D gene: TRBD1
CDR3 protein: CASSSLGTDFYEQYF
CDR3 DNA: TGTGCCAGCAGCTCTTTGGGGACAGATTTCTACGAGCAGTACTTC

V gene: TRBV30
clone size: NA
J gene: TRBJ1-2
D gene: TRBD1
CDR3 protein: CAWSVNLRTGFFGYTF
CDR3 DNA: TGTGCCTGGAGTGTAAACCTCAGGACAGGGTTTTTTGGCTACACCTTC

V gene: TRBV2
clone size: NA
J gene: TRBJ1-2
D gene: NA
CDR3 protein: CASSAFSGLDYGYTF
CDR3 DNA: TGTGCCAGCAGTGCTTTTTCAGGGCTAGACTATGGCTACACCTTC

V gene: TRBV30
clone size: NA
J gene: TRBJ2-5
D gene: NA
CDR3 protein: CAWTGRGLLFSSQETQYF
CDR3 DNA: TGTGCCTGGACGGGTAGGGGACTCTTATTTTCTAGTCAAGAGACCCAGTACTTC

V gene: TRBV5-1
clone size: NA
J gene: TRBJ2-1
D gene: NA
CDR3 protein: CASSLPTGTYNEQFF
CDR3 DNA: TGCGCCAGCAGCTTGCCAACAGGAACCTACAATGAGCAGTTCTTC

V gene: TRBV6-6
clone size: NA
J gene: TRBJ1-5
D gene: NA
CDR3 protein: CASSYSSMNQPQHF
CDR3 DNA: TGTGCCAGCAGTTACTCGAGTATGAACCAGCCCCAGCATTTT

V gene: TRBV9
clone size: NA
J gene: TRBJ2-5
D gene: NA
CDR3 protein: CASSVDPNREGETQYF
CDR3 DNA: TGTGCCAGCAGCGTAGATCCCAACCGGGAAGGAGAGACCCAGTACTTC